The next 16 T cell receptor beta chains were all read from a single sample in a study of T cell responses to AZD1222 COVID-19 vaccine. Method: immunoSEQ multiplex PCR; TCRdb's copy keeps in-frame clones and lacks some. The sample holds some 100,000 clones, around 84% seen once. This sample comprised peripheral blood, obtained on day 0 of AZD1222 vaccination. The source is an adult in good health.

The chain couples TRBV11-2 to TRBJ2-5; D might be TRBD2 (5 bases). The CDR3 has 14 residues. Between the trimmed V and J ends, which lost 5 bases and 1 base, there was a span of 11 bases. CDR1 and CDR2 from the germline V gene are SGHAT and FQNNGV. CDR3 nucleotides: TGTGCCAGCAGCCGTAGGGAGTTCCAAGAGACCCAGTACTTC. Translated, it gives CASSRREFQETQYF.

The chain is built from TRBV27 and TRBJ2-7, with D possibly matching TRBD2 (6 bases). This CDR3 is 14 amino acids long. V was trimmed by 2 bases and J by 3 bases, leaving 11 bases between them. Per the germline V gene, CDR1 is MNHEY and CDR2 is SMNVEV (reference sequence). CDR3: CASSLVTGDYEQYF. The CDR3 coding sequence is TGTGCCAGCAGTTTAGTGACGGGGGACTACGAGCAGTACTTC.

The chain couples TRBV4-1 to TRBJ2-2; 13 bases match TRBD2. The germline V gene has CDR1 MGHRA and CDR2 YSYEKL. V was pared by 4 bases and J by 8 bases, with 13 bases of the junction left unmatched. CDR3 length: 18 amino acids. CDR3 amino acids: CASSPDGTSGTRGGELFF. The CDR3 DNA is TGCGCCAGCAGCCCTGACGGGACTAGCGGGACCAGGGGAGGGGAGCTGTTTTTT.

The chain uses TRBV12-3 or TRBV12-4 and TRBJ2-7; D not resolved. The CDR3 is 11 residues long. With 8 bases removed from V and 5 bases from J, the gap between germline ends came to 10 bases. The CDR3 DNA sequence: TGTGCCAGCGGGTCGTTAGACGAGCAGTACTTC. Its translation is CASGSLDEQYF.

The V call is TRBV28, the J call TRBJ1-4, with no clear D. The length of the CDR3 is 15 residues. Between the trimmed V and J ends, which lost 5 bases and 0 bases, there was a span of 10 bases. CDR1 and CDR2 (germline): MDHEN, SYDVKM. The CDR3 bases are TGTGCCAGCAGTGGCGCATCGGCAACTAATGAAAAACTGTTTTTT. This sequence encodes CASSGASATNEKLFF.

The chain is built from TRBV27 and TRBJ1-2; D uncertain. V lost 3 bases to trimming and J lost 5 bases, with 10 bases between them. The CDR3 runs to 13 residues. Germline CDR1 MNHEY, CDR2 SMNVEV (reference sequence). CDR3 amino acids: CASSLLSGYGYTF. CDR3 coding DNA: TGTGCCAGCAGTTTGCTCAGTGGATATGGCTACACCTTC.

J is TRBJ1-2 and V is TRBV7-9; TRBD1 aligns across 10 bases. Germline-derived CDR1 and CDR2 are SEHNR and FQNEAQ (reference sequence). The CDR3 is made up of 16 amino acids. V gave up 3 bases and J gave up 0 bases; unmatched junction bases: 4. CDR3: CASSLRDRGPNYGYTF. The CDR3 nucleotides are TGTGCCAGCAGCTTGAGGGACAGGGGCCCTAACTATGGCTACACCTTC.

The chain combines TRBV18 with TRBJ2-7; D is perhaps TRBD2 (6 bases). The CDR3 is 15 amino acids. Germline lookup yields CDR1 KGHSH and CDR2 LQKENI. The ends were cut back, 4 bases at V and 3 bases at J, with 16 bases in the middle. In DNA, the CDR3 is TGTGCCAGCTCACTCGGCGGGACTCAAAACTACGAGCAGTACTTC. It is translated as CASSLGGTQNYEQYF.

The chain links TRBV28 to TRBJ1-2; 7 nucleotides line up with TRBD1. CDR1 MDHEN and CDR2 SYDVKM come from the germline V gene. This CDR3 region has 14 residues. V lost 3 bases, J lost 12 bases, and 13 bases stayed unmatched. CDR3 residues: CASSFVARGRGDTF. The CDR3 coding sequence is TGTGCCAGCAGTTTTGTGGCAAGGGGGCGCGGGGACACCTTC.

The genes are TRBV24-1 and TRBJ2-3; no reliable D call. Trimming removed 4 bases at V and 2 bases at J, with 3 bases between. Germline values: CDR1 KGHDR, CDR2 SFDVKD. CDR3 length equals 12 residues. The CDR3 reads CATSEDTDTQYF. CDR3 nucleotide sequence: TGTGCCACCAGTGAAGACACAGATACGCAGTATTTT.

The J gene is TRBJ2-2, the V gene TRBV19; TRBD1 aligns across 11 bases. Germline V CDR1 and CDR2: LNHDA, SQIVND (reference sequence). The CDR3 sequence is 14 residues long. V trimming: 8 bases; J trimming: 6 bases; junction bases outside the gene matches: 5. CDR3 region: CASRDRGFAGELFF. CDR3 sequence (DNA): TGTGCCAGTCGGGACAGGGGGTTCGCCGGGGAGCTGTTTTTT. Drawing the rest from reference TRBV19 and TRBJ2-2, the complete variable domain is DGGITQSPKYLFRKEGQNVTLSCEQNLNHDAMYWYRQDPGQGLRLIYYSQIVNDFQKGDIAEGYSVSREKKESFPLTVTSAQKNPTAFYLCASRDRGFAGELFFGEGSRLTVL.

The chain recombines TRBV7-9 with TRBJ1-4; TRBD1 aligns across 8 bases. The CDR3 is made up of 16 amino acids. Losses at the gene ends were 5 bases for V and 1 base for J; bases not matched to a gene: 6. Germline CDR1 and CDR2: SEHNR and FQNEAQ (reference sequence). CDR3 in amino acids: CASSLGTGLTNEKLFF. CDR3 nucleotides: TGTGCCAGCAGCCTCGGGACAGGCTTAACTAATGAAAAACTGTTTTTT.

This chain links TRBV7-2 with TRBJ2-2; D may be TRBD2 (7 bases). The CDR3 extends over 15 amino acids. The germline V gene has CDR1 SGHTA and CDR2 FQGNSA. V was clipped by 3 bases and J by 5 bases, with 13 bases between them. CDR3 bases: TGTGCCAGCAGCTTTGTTGGGAGGGGGACCGGGGAGCTGTTTTTT. Its translation is CASSFVGRGTGELFF.

V gene TRBV2 combines with J gene TRBJ2-7; a weak D match, TRBD1 (5 bases). The CDR3 has 15 residues. Germline assignment: CDR1 SNHLY and CDR2 FYNNEI. Trimming removed 1 base at V and 1 base at J, with 11 bases between. CDR3 sequence: CASSEGQPLSYEQYF. CDR3 bases: TGTGCCAGCAGTGAAGGACAGCCCCTTTCCTACGAGCAGTACTTC.

CDR3 region: CASSELKVREGSGELFF. CDR3 DNA: TGTGCCAGCAGTGAATTGAAGGTCAGGGAAGGCTCTGGGGAGCTGTTTTTT. The chain links TRBV2 to TRBJ2-2; D possibly corresponds to TRBD1 (5 bases). The germline V gene encodes CDR1 SNHLY and CDR2 FYNNEI. With 2 bases removed from V and 8 bases from J, the gap between germline ends came to 21 bases. The CDR3 has 17 residues.

This chain links TRBV6-6 with TRBJ1-2; D is ambiguous. V was trimmed by 6 bases and J by 6 bases, leaving 11 bases between them. Per germline, CDR1 MNHNY and CDR2 SVGAGI (reference sequence). This CDR3 region has 12 residues. CDR3 sequence reads: CASSPRVDGYTF. The DNA for the CDR3 is TGTGCCAGCAGCCCTAGGGTGGATGGCTACACCTTC.